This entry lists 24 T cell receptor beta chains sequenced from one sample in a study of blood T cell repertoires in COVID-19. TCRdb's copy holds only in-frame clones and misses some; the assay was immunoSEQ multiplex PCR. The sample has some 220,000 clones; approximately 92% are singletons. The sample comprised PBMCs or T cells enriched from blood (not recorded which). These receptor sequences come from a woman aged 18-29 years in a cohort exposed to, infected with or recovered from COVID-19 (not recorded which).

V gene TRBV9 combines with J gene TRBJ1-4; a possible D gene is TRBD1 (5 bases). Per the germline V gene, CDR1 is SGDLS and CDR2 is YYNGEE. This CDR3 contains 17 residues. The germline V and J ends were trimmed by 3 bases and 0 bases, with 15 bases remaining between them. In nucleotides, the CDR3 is TGTGCCAGCAGCGGAGGCCGTGGGGGGGCAACTAATGAAAAACTGTTTTTT. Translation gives CASSGGRGGATNEKLFF.

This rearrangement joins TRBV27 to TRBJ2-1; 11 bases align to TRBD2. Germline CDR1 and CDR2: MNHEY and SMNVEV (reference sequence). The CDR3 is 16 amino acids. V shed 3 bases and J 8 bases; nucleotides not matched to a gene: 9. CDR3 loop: CASSFRVAGGPYEQFF. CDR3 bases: TGTGCCAGCAGTTTTAGAGTAGCGGGAGGGCCCTATGAGCAGTTCTTC.

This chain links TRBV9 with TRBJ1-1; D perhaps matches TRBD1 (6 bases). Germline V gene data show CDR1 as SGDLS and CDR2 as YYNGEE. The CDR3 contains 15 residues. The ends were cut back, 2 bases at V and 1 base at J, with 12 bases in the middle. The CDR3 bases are TGTGCCAGCAGCGTCCGAGGGGGGGAGAACACTGAAGCTTTCTTT. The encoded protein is CASSVRGGENTEAFF.

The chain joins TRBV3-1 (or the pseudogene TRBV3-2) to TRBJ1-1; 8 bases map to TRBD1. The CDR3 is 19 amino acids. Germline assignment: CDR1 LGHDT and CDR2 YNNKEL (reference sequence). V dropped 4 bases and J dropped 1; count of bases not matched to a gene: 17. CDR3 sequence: CASSPLPEDRESRNTEAFF. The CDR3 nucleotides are TGTGCCAGCAGCCCCCTGCCGGAGGACAGGGAGAGTCGGAACACTGAAGCTTTCTTT.

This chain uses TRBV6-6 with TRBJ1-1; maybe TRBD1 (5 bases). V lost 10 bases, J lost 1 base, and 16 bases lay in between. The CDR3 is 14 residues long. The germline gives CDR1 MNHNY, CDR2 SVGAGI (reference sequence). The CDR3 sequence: CAKAVGRRNTEAFF. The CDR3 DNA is TGTGCCAAGGCGGTGGGGCGAAGGAACACTGAAGCTTTCTTT.

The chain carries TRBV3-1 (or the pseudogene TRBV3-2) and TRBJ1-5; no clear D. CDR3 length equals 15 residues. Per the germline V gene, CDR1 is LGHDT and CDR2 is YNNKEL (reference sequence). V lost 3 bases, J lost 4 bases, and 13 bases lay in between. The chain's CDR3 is CASSHRGEGNQPQHF. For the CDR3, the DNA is TGTGCCAGCAGCCATCGGGGTGAGGGAAATCAGCCCCAGCATTTT.

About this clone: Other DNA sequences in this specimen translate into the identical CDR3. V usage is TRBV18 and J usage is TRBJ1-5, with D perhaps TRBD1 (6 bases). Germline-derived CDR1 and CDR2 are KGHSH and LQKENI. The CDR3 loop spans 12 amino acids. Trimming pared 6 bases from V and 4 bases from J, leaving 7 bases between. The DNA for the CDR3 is TGTGCCAGCTCTCAGGGGAATCAGCCCCAGCATTTT. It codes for CASSQGNQPQHF.

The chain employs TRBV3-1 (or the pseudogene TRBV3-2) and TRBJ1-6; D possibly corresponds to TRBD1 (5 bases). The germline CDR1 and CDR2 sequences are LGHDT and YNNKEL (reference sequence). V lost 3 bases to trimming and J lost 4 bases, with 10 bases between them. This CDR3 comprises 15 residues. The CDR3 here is CASSQGGGYNSPLHF. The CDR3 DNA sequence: TGTGCCAGCAGCCAGGGCGGGGGGTATAATTCACCCCTCCACTTT.

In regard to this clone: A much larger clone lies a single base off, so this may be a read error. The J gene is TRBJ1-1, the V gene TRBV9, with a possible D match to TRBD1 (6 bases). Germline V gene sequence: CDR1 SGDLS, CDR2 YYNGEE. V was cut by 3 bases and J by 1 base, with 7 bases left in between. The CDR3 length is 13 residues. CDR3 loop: CASSARGNTEAFF. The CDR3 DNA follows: TGTGCCAGCAGCGCCAGGGGGAACACTGAAGCTTTCTTT.

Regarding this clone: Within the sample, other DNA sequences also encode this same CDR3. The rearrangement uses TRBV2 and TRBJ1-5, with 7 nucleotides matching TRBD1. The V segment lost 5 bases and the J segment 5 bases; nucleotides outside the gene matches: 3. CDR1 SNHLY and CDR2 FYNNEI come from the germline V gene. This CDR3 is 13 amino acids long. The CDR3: CASSITGDQPQHF. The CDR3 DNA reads TGTGCCAGCAGTATAACAGGGGATCAGCCCCAGCATTTT. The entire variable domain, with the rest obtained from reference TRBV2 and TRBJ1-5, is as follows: EPEVTQTPSHQVTQMGQEVILRCVPISNHLYFYWYRQILGQKVEFLVSFYNNEISEKSEIFDDQFSVERPDGSNFTLKIRSTKLEDSAMYFCASSITGDQPQHFGDGTRLSIL.

CDR3 bases: TGTGCCAGCAGTGACAGCGTAGGTCAGCCCCAGCATTTT. It translates to CASSDSVGQPQHF. The V call is TRBV2, the J call TRBJ1-5; unclear D gene. In germline, CDR1 is SNHLY, CDR2 FYNNEI. The germline V and J ends were trimmed by 3 bases and 6 bases, with 9 bases remaining between them. This CDR3 contains 13 residues.

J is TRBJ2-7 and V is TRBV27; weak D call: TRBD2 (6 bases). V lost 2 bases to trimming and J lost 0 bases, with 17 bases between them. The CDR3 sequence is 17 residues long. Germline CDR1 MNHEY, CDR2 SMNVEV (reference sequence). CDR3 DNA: TGTGCCAGCAGTTTAGGAGCCCGGGACTCGCACTCCTACGAGCAGTACTTC. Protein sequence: CASSLGARDSHSYEQYF.

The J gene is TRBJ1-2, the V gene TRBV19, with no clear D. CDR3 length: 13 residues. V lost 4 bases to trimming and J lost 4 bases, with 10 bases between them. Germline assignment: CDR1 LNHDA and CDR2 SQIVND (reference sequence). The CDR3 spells CASSTDPIYGYTF. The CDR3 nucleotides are TGTGCCAGTAGTACAGACCCAATCTATGGCTACACCTTC.

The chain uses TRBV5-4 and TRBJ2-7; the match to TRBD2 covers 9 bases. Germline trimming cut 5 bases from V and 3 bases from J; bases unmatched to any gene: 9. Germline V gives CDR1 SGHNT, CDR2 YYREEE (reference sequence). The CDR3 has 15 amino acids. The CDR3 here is CASSEGLAGFYEQYF. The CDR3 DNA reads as TGTGCCAGCAGTGAAGGGCTAGCGGGATTCTACGAGCAGTACTTC.

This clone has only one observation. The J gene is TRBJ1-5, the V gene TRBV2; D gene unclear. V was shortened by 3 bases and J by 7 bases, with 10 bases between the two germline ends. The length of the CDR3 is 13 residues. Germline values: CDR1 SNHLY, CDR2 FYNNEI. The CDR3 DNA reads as TGTGCCAGCAGTGATTCGGGAACGCAGCCCCAGCATTTT. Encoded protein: CASSDSGTQPQHF.

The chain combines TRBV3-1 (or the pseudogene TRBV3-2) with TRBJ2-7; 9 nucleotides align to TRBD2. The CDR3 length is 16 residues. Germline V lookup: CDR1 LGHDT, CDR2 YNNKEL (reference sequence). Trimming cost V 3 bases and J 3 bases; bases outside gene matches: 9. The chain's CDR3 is CASSHISHSGGYEQYF. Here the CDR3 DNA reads TGTGCCAGCAGCCATATAAGCCATAGCGGGGGCTACGAGCAGTACTTC.

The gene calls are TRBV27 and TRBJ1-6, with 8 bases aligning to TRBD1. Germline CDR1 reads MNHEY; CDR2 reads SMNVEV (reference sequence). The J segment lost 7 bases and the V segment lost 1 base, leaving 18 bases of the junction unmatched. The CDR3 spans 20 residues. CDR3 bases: TGTGCCAGCAGTTTATATCTTGCTGGGACCGGGACAGGATTAAATTCACCCCTCCACTTT. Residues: CASSLYLAGTGTGLNSPLHF.

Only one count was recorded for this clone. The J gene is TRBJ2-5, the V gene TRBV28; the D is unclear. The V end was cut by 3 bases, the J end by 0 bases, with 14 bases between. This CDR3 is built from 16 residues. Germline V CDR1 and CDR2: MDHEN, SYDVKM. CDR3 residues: CASSFSENWYQETQYF. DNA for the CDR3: TGTGCCAGCAGTTTCTCGGAGAACTGGTACCAAGAGACCCAGTACTTC.

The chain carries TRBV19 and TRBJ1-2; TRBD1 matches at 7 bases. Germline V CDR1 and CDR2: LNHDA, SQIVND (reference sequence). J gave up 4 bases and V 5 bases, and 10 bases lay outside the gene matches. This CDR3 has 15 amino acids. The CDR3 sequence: CASSVRTGTAYGYTF. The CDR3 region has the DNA TGTGCCAGTAGTGTCCGAACCGGGACAGCCTATGGCTACACCTTC. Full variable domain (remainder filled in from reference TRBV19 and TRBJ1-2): DGGITQSPKYLFRKEGQNVTLSCEQNLNHDAMYWYRQDPGQGLRLIYYSQIVNDFQKGDIAEGYSVSREKKESFPLTVTSAQKNPTAFYLCASSVRTGTAYGYTFGSGTRLTVV.

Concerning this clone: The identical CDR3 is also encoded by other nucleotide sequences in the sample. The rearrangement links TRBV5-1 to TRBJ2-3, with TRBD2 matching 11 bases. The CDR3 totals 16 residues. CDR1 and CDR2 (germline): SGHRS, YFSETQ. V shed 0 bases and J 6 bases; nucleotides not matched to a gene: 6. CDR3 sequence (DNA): TGCGCCAGCAGCTTGGATAGCGGGAGGGCCGGGGATACGCAGTATTTT. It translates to CASSLDSGRAGDTQYF.

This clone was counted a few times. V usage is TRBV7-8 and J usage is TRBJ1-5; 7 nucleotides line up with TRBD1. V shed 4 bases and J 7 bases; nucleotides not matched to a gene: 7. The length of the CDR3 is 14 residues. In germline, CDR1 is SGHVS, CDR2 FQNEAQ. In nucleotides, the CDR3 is TGTGCCAGCAGCTCGCGGACAGGCCGGCAGCCCCAGCATTTT. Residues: CASSSRTGRQPQHF.

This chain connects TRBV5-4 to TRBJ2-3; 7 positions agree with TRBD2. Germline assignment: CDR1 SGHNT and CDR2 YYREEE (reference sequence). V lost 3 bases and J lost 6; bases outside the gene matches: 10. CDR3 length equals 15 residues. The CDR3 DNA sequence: TGTGCCAGCAGCTGGGGGGGACCTCAGGAGGATACGCAGTATTTT. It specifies CASSWGGPQEDTQYF.

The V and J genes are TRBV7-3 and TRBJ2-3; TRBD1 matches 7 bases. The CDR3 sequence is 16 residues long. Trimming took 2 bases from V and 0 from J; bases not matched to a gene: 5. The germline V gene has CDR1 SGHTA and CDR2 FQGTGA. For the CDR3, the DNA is TGTGCCAGCAGCTTAGGAAGGGGGCAAAGCACAGATACGCAGTATTTT. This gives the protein CASSLGRGQSTDTQYF.

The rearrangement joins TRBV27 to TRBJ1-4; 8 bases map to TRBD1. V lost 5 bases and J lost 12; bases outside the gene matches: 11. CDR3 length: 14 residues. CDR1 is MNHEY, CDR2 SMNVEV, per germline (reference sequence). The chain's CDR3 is CASSLGQGSGELFF. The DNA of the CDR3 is TGTGCCAGCAGTCTCGGACAGGGAAGTGGTGAACTGTTTTTT.